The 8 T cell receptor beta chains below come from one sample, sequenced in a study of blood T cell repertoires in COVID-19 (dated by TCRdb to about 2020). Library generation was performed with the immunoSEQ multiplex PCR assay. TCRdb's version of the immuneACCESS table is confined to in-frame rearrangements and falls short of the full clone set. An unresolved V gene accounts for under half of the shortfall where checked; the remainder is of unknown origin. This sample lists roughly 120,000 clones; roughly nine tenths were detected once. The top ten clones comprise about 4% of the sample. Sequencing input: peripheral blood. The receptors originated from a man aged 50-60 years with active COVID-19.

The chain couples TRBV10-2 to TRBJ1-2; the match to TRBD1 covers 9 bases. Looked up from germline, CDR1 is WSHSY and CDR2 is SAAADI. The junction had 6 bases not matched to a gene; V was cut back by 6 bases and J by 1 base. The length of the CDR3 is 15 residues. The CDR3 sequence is CASSPRDRDNYGYTF. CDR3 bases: TGCGCCAGCAGCCCCCGGGACAGGGATAACTATGGCTACACCTTC.

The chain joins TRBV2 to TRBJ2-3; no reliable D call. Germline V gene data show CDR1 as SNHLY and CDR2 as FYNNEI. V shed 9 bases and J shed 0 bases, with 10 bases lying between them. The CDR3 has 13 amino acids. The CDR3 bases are TGTGCCAGTGGAGCTATGAGCACAGATACGCAGTATTTT. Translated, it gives CASGAMSTDTQYF.

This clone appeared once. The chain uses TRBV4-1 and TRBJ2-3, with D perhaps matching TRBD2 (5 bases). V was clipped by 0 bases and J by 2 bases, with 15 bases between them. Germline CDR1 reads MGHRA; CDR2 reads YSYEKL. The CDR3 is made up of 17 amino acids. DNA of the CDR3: TGCGCCAGCAGCCAAGATCCACGGGGAACCTACACAGATACGCAGTATTTT. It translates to CASSQDPRGTYTDTQYF.

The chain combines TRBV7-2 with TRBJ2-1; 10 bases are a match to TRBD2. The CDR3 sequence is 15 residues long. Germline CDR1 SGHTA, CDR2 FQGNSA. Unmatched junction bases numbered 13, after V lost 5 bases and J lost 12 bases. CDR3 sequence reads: CASSPRVAGGHGQFF. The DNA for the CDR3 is TGTGCCAGCAGCCCGCGGGTAGCGGGGGGACATGGGCAGTTCTTC.

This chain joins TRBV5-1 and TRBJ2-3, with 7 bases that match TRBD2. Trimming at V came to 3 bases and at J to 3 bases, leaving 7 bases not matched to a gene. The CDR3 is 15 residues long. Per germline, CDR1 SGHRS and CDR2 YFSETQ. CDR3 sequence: CASSSSGIKTDTQYF. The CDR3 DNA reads TGCGCCAGCAGCTCCAGCGGGATTAAGACAGATACGCAGTATTTT. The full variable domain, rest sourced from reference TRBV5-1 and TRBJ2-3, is KAGVTQTPRYLIKTRGQQVTLSCSPISGHRSVSWYQQTPGQGLQFLFEYFSETQRNKGNFPGRFSGRQFSNSRSEMNVSTLELGDSALYLCASSSSGIKTDTQYFGPGTRLTVL.

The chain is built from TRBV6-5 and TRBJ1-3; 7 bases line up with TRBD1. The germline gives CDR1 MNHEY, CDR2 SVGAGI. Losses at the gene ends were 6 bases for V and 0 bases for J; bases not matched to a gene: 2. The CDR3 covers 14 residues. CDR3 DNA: TGTGCCAGCAGCGAGGGGGCCTCTGGAAACACCATATATTTT. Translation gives CASSEGASGNTIYF.

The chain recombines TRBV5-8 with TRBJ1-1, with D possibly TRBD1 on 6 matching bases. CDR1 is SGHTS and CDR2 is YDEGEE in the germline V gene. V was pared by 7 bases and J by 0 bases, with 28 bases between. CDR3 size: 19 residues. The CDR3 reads CASYRETGHLRWVNTEAFF. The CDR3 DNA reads TGTGCCAGCTATCGAGAGACAGGCCACCTAAGATGGGTGAACACTGAAGCTTTCTTT. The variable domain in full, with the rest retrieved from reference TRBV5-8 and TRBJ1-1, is EAGVTQSPTHLIKTRGQQATLRCSPISGHTSVYWYQQALGLGLQFLLWYDEGEERNRGNFPPRFSGRQFPNYSSELNVNALELEDSALYLCASYRETGHLRWVNTEAFFGQGTRLTVV.

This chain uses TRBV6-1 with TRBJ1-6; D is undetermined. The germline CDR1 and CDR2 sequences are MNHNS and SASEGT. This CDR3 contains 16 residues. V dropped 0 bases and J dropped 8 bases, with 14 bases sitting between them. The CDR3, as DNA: TGTGCCAGCAGTGAAGCCCCAAACGGCGGCTATTCACCCCTCCACTTT. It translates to CASSEAPNGGYSPLHF.